This TCR beta chain was obtained from a study of shared clonotypes between healthy human individuals. Study-level findings and limits: Generation probabilities of non-shared clonotypes were lower (relative to those shared by all four donors).

This CDR3 contains 14 residues. V dropped 4 bases and J dropped 4 bases, with 14 bases sitting between them. CDR1 and CDR2 (germline): SGHTS, YDEGEE. The table lists this clone with a count of one. What it binds is unknown. All donors qualified as healthy HIV-negative adults and had experienced no recent acute infections or vaccinations. Here immunoSEQ multiplex PCR was the method, and the copy in TCRdb shows in-frame clones only, minus some. The data show more than 1.2 million clones, 98% seen once. Sequencing was carried out using naive CD4+ T cells sorted from blood. The subset: CD45RA+ positively selected. The receptor was isolated from a man aged 30 to 45 in good health. V gene TRBV5-8 combines with J gene TRBJ2-5; possibly TRBD1 for D (6 bases). The CDR3 sequence: CASSPYRARETQYF. As DNA, the CDR3 is TGTGCCAGCAGCCCGTACAGGGCTCGAGAGACCCAGTACTTC.